A single sample gave rise to the 26 T cell receptor beta chains below, sequenced in a study of PD-1 and CTLA-4 blockade in melanoma. Clones were sequenced by immunoSEQ multiplex PCR, and TCRdb holds only the in-frame ones, with some missing. The table has fewer than 35,000 clones, about 85% seen once. The input for sequencing was CD8+ T cells from peripheral blood, taken from a patient given anti-PD-1 treatment. These receptors were taken from a human donor with melanoma.

The chain combines TRBV6-4 with TRBJ2-5; 8 nucleotides match TRBD1. Germline CDR1 and CDR2: MRHNA and SNTAGT. The CDR3 is 16 amino acids. With V trimmed by 5 bases and J by 1 base, 9 bases remained unmatched. The CDR3 DNA follows: TGTGCCAGCAGTATTCGGACAGGGCTACCCCAAGAGACCCAGTACTTC. It yields the protein CASSIRTGLPQETQYF.

DNA of the CDR3: TGTGCCAGCAGCTTGTACGGGAGCTACGAGCAGTACTTC. It specifies CASSLYGSYEQYF. V gene TRBV5-4 combines with J gene TRBJ2-7, with a possible D match to TRBD2 (6 bases). Deletions cut 1 base from V and 3 bases from J, with 8 bases between. The CDR3 is made up of 13 amino acids. Per the germline V gene, CDR1 is SGHNT and CDR2 is YYREEE (reference sequence).

About this clone: The limits of the CDR3 on the DNA are not certain, so only TCRdb's listed CDR3 is given. The gene calls are TRBV28 and TRBJ1-5; the D call in the table, TRBD1, was not verified against the DNA. The CDR3 is 16 residues long, ends included. Germline assignment: CDR1 MDHEN and CDR2 SYDVKM. The CDR3 region is CASSFGQGYTNQPQHF.

This chain links TRBV3-1 (or the pseudogene TRBV3-2) with TRBJ2-1; 8 bases align to TRBD2. V was pared by 2 bases and J by 7 bases, with 16 bases of the junction left unmatched. The CDR3 runs to 18 residues. Germline CDR1 reads LGHDT; CDR2 reads YNNKEL (reference sequence). CDR3 DNA sequence: TGTGCCAGCAGCCAAAGCGGGAGAGGGCGGGGATATGGGAATGAGCAGTTCTTC. It translates to CASSQSGRGRGYGNEQFF.

This clone has only one observation. The J gene is TRBJ1-1, the V gene TRBV25-1, with no clear D. Germline assignment: CDR1 MGHDK and CDR2 SYGVNS. The V gene lost 7 bases and the J gene lost 1 base, with 7 bases spanning the gap. The CDR3 extends over 12 amino acids. The chain's CDR3 is CASTYRNTEAFF. CDR3 nucleotides: TGTGCCAGCACCTACAGGAACACTGAAGCTTTCTTT.

The DNA for the CDR3 is TGTGCCAGTGGGACAGCAGACAATCAGCCCCAGCATTTT. Encoded protein: CASGTADNQPQHF. This chain links TRBV7-8 with TRBJ1-5; 7 nucleotides align to TRBD1. Trimming at V came to 9 bases and at J to 3 bases, leaving 5 bases not matched to a gene. CDR3 length: 13 amino acids. Germline V lookup: CDR1 SGHVS, CDR2 FQNEAQ.

CDR3 loop: CASSLGQSNEKLFF. For the CDR3, the DNA is TGTGCCAGCAGCTTGGGACAGTCTAATGAAAAACTGTTTTTT. V is TRBV5-6 and J is TRBJ1-4, with a possible D match to TRBD1 (5 bases). CDR1 is SGHDT, CDR2 YYEEEE, per germline. The CDR3 covers 14 residues. Trimming pared 0 bases from V and 3 bases from J, leaving 6 bases between.

The CDR3 sequence is CASTSQRDRALSPLHF. The DNA for the CDR3 is TGTGCCAGCACCTCCCAAAGGGACAGGGCCTTATCGCCCCTCCACTTT. The chain couples TRBV16 to TRBJ1-6, with 9 bases matching TRBD1. The CDR3 contains 16 residues. CDR1 is KGHSY and CDR2 is FQNENV in the germline V gene. V trimming: 7 bases; J trimming: 13 bases; junction bases outside the gene matches: 17.

V gene TRBV9 combines with J gene TRBJ1-2; unclear D gene. V was pared by 4 bases and J by 4 bases, with 17 bases between. There are 15 residues in the CDR3. CDR1 is SGDLS and CDR2 is YYNGEE in the germline V gene. The CDR3 DNA follows: TGTGCCAGCAGCCCCCGCGACATCTTGGTCTATGGCTACACCTTC. Its translation: CASSPRDILVYGYTF.

The chain combines TRBV6-6 with TRBJ1-4; a weak D match, TRBD1 (6 bases). Trimming left V 3 bases short and J 5 bases short, with 16 bases between. The CDR3 extends over 16 amino acids. Germline values: CDR1 MNHNY, CDR2 SVGAGI (reference sequence). The CDR3 loop is CASSYQTGTQNEKLFF. CDR3 nucleotides: TGTGCCAGCAGTTATCAGACAGGAACCCAAAATGAAAAACTGTTTTTT.

This chain links TRBV6-5 with TRBJ2-7; TRBD1 aligns across 8 bases. The CDR3 runs to 13 residues. With 5 bases clipped from V and 7 bases from J, the junction kept 7 bases outside the gene matches. Germline CDR1 MNHEY, CDR2 SVGAGI. CDR3: CASSLTGGEEQYF. Written as DNA, the CDR3 is TGTGCCAGCAGTCTAACAGGGGGTGAAGAGCAGTACTTC.

The V call is TRBV29-1, the J call TRBJ1-1; the D gene is possibly TRBD1 (6 bases). The length of the CDR3 is 11 residues. The V end was cut by 3 bases, the J end by 8 bases, with 10 bases between. Germline lookup yields CDR1 SQVTM and CDR2 ANQGSEA. In DNA, the CDR3 is TGCAGCGTTGACCTACAGGGCGAAGCTTTCTTT. This gives the protein CSVDLQGEAFF.

V gene TRBV28 combines with J gene TRBJ1-1; D is undetermined. Germline lookup yields CDR1 MDHEN and CDR2 SYDVKM. The CDR3 is made up of 11 amino acids. With 8 bases removed from V and 3 bases from J, the gap between germline ends came to 7 bases. The CDR3 nucleotides read TGTGCCAGCGCATCGTACACTGAAGCTTTCTTT. Amino acid sequence: CASASYTEAFF. Full variable domain (outside the CDR3, taken from reference TRBV28 and TRBJ1-1): DVKVTQSSRYLVKRTGEKVFLECVQDMDHENMFWYRQDPGLGLRLIYFSYDVKMKEKGDIPEGYSVSREKKERFSLILESASTNQTSMYLCASASYTEAFFGQGTRLTVV.

This clone was counted a single time. The V gene is TRBV7-8, the J gene TRBJ2-5; TRBD2 agrees at 10 bases. Germline V gives CDR1 SGHVS, CDR2 FQNEAQ. This CDR3 comprises 20 residues. The V gene end was trimmed by 7 bases and the J gene end by 5 bases; junction bases not matched to a gene: 25. CDR3 protein: CASTTPSGVAGGLFRETQYF. The CDR3 nucleotides read TGTGCCAGCACCACTCCTTCTGGGGTAGCGGGGGGCCTCTTCCGGGAGACCCAGTACTTC.

The chain uses TRBV6-1 and TRBJ2-5, with D possibly matching TRBD2 (6 bases). Germline V gene sequence: CDR1 MNHNS, CDR2 SASEGT. The V and J ends lost 3 bases and 6 bases respectively, with 14 bases between them. This CDR3 has 14 amino acids. The CDR3 bases are TGTGCCAGCAGTGAGGCCCGCGGGAAACAGACCCAGTACTTC. Translation gives CASSEARGKQTQYF.

The genes are TRBV6-2 or TRBV6-3 and TRBJ1-5, with 10 bases fitting TRBD1. This CDR3 region has 18 residues. V gave up 6 bases and J gave up 2 bases; unmatched junction bases: 13. CDR1 is MNHEY, CDR2 SVGEGT, per germline. The CDR3 here is CASSTPGQGQLGNQPQHF. DNA for the CDR3: TGTGCCAGCAGCACTCCGGGACAGGGGCAATTAGGCAATCAGCCCCAGCATTTT.

The CDR3 region has the DNA TGTGCCAGCAGCCTTGGGTTTGGGGATTCACCCCTCCACTTT. This sequence encodes CASSLGFGDSPLHF. The V gene is TRBV5-4, the J gene TRBJ1-6; D remains ambiguous. V lost 4 bases and J 8 bases, leaving 13 bases between the germline ends. Germline CDR1 is SGHNT and CDR2 is YYREEE (reference sequence). The CDR3 loop spans 14 amino acids. Full variable domain (remainder filled in from reference TRBV5-4 and TRBJ1-6): ETGVTQSPTHLIKTRGQQVTLRCSSQSGHNTVSWYQQALGQGPQFIFQYYREEENGRGNFPPRFSGLQFPNYSSELNVNALELDDSALYLCASSLGFGDSPLHFGNGTRLTVT.

The J gene is TRBJ2-3, the V gene TRBV28; 12 bases fit TRBD2. Germline CDR1 and CDR2: MDHEN and SYDVKM. V was clipped by 6 bases and J by 5 bases; unmatched bases: 6. This CDR3 is 15 amino acids long. CDR3 region: CASSLAGGPKDTQYF. CDR3 nucleotides: TGTGCCAGCAGCCTAGCGGGGGGGCCGAAAGATACGCAGTATTTT.

This sequence joins TRBV7-9 and TRBJ1-1; D ambiguous. CDR3 length: 14 amino acids. Trimming took 4 bases from V and 0 from J, leaving 9 bases between them. Germline CDR1 reads SEHNR; CDR2 reads FQNEAQ (reference sequence). Written as DNA, the CDR3 is TGTGCCAGCAGCTGGACGTCTATGAACACTGAAGCTTTCTTT. This translates into CASSWTSMNTEAFF.

This clone has only one observation. The chain uses TRBV20-1 and TRBJ1-2; 10 bases align to TRBD1. V trimming: 3 bases; J trimming: 4 bases; junction bases outside the gene matches: 8. CDR1 is DFQATT, CDR2 SNEGSKA, per germline (reference sequence). The CDR3 runs 15 residues. The DNA of the CDR3 is TGCAGTGCTAGTGACCCGGGACAGGGGATCTATGGCTACACCTTC. Translation gives CSASDPGQGIYGYTF.

V and J are TRBV28 and TRBJ2-4, with 13 bases fitting TRBD2. The CDR3 runs to 18 residues. Trimming at V came to 5 bases and at J to 11 bases, leaving 18 bases not matched to a gene. Per the germline V gene, CDR1 is MDHEN and CDR2 is SYDVKM. The DNA for the CDR3 is TGTGCCAGCAGTCCCCCCCTACTAGCGGGGGGGCCGCGTTGGGTTCAGTACTTC. Amino acids: CASSPPLLAGGPRWVQYF.

This clone was picked up one time. The chain recombines TRBV4-1 with TRBJ1-1; D is ambiguous. The CDR3 runs 14 residues. V lost 0 bases and J lost 12, with 17 bases in between. The V gene's germline CDR1 is MGHRA and CDR2 YSYEKL. The CDR3 nucleotides are TGCGCCAGCAGCCAAGAGGCAGGCCCCTGGAAAACTTTCTTT. This sequence encodes CASSQEAGPWKTFF.

V is TRBV28 and J is TRBJ2-1; D may be TRBD2 (6 bases). The V gene's germline CDR1 is MDHEN and CDR2 SYDVKM. The ends were cut back, 5 bases at V and 0 bases at J, with 14 bases in the middle. The CDR3 is made up of 16 amino acids. The CDR3 here is CASSPIAVSSYNEQFF. CDR3 nucleotides: TGTGCCAGCAGTCCCATAGCGGTGAGCTCCTACAATGAGCAGTTCTTC.

The gene calls are TRBV19 and TRBJ1-5; D might be TRBD1 (5 bases). Trimming stripped 6 bases from V and 1 base from J, with 13 bases between. CDR3 length: 15 amino acids. Germline CDR1 LNHDA, CDR2 SQIVND (reference sequence). Here the CDR3 DNA reads TGTGCCAGTAGGTCGACACGGGGGAGCAATCAGCCCCAGCATTTT. This gives the protein CASRSTRGSNQPQHF. The complete variable domain, with remaining parts taken from reference TRBV19 and TRBJ1-5, reads DGGITQSPKYLFRKEGQNVTLSCEQNLNHDAMYWYRQDPGQGLRLIYYSQIVNDFQKGDIAEGYSVSREKKESFPLTVTSAQKNPTAFYLCASRSTRGSNQPQHFGDGTRLSIL.

As regards this clone: The germline gene is not matched at one end of the junction; a read error may be the cause. The chain recombines TRBV27 with TRBJ1-2; 9 positions agree with TRBD1. The CDR3 is 14 amino acids. The germline V gene has CDR1 MNHEY and CDR2 SMNVEV (reference sequence). CDR3: CASSLSQGAYGYTF. CDR3 in DNA: TGTGCCAGCAGTCTATCACAGGGGGCGTATGGCTACACCTTC.

The V gene is TRBV27, the J gene TRBJ1-1; a weak D match, TRBD1 (6 bases). CDR3 length: 14 residues. The ends were cut back, 5 bases at V and 4 bases at J, with 14 bases in the middle. Germline V gene lookup returns CDR1 MNHEY and CDR2 SMNVEV (reference sequence). CDR3: CASSNRVGGTEAFF. CDR3 sequence (DNA): TGTGCCAGCAGTAACAGGGTTGGAGGCACTGAAGCTTTCTTT.